Each of the 23 T cell receptor beta chains below was sequenced from the same sample in a study of shared clonotypes between healthy human individuals. The data were produced by immunoSEQ multiplex PCR, yet TCRdb's version contains in-frame clones alone and is incomplete. This table has about 690,000 clones, less than 95% appearing once. Source material: memory CD8+ T cells from PBMCs. Subset: CD45RO+ cells pooled with CCR7-negative TemRA cells. All receptors derive from a man younger than 35 in good health. Some clones in this sample may be carry-over from other donors' samples.

A remark on this clone: The junction does not match germline at one end; this may be a read error. The chain couples TRBV5-4 to TRBJ2-1; TRBD2 matches at 9 bases. This CDR3 comprises 11 residues. From germline, CDR1 is SGHNT and CDR2 YYREEE (reference sequence). The CDR3 region has the DNA TGTGCCAGCAGCTTGGGTGGGACTAGCCTCTTC. It codes for CASSLGGTSLF.

The V gene is TRBV9, the J gene TRBJ2-7; weak D call: TRBD1 (5 bases). The V gene's germline CDR1 is SGDLS and CDR2 YYNGEE. The V end was cut by 0 bases, the J end by 0 bases, with 10 bases between. The CDR3 has 15 amino acids. Written as DNA, the CDR3 is TGTGCCAGCAGCGTAGGCAGGGCTAGCTCCTACGAGCAGTACTTC. Translating gives CASSVGRASSYEQYF.

This clone occurred once. V usage is TRBV2 and J usage is TRBJ2-1, with TRBD2 matching 9 bases. CDR3 length equals 16 residues. V shed 7 bases, J shed 6 bases, and the junction held 13 bases outside the gene matches. Germline V lookup: CDR1 SNHLY, CDR2 FYNNEI. The CDR3 is CASTSPEGLAFNEQFF. The CDR3, as DNA: TGTGCCAGCACGTCTCCAGAGGGACTAGCCTTCAATGAGCAGTTCTTC.

This sequence joins TRBV11-2 and TRBJ1-4; D ambiguous. CDR1 is SGHAT, CDR2 FQNNGV, per germline. The V end was cut by 5 bases, the J end by 13 bases, with 20 bases between. The CDR3 is 14 amino acids. CDR3 amino acids: CASSHWDDGSGLFF. CDR3 DNA: TGTGCCAGCAGCCACTGGGATGACGGTTCGGGACTGTTTTTT.

The rearrangement joins TRBV7-9 to TRBJ1-2; 9 bases fit TRBD1. V was pared by 6 bases and J by 1 base, with 18 bases of the junction left unmatched. Germline V gene sequence: CDR1 SEHNR, CDR2 FQNEAQ (reference sequence). This CDR3 is built from 19 residues. Here the CDR3 DNA reads TGTGCCAGCAGTCTCAACACCGGGACAGGGCTCAACCTTAACTATGGCTACACCTTC. This encodes CASSLNTGTGLNLNYGYTF.

This clone was observed a single time. The genes are TRBV28 and TRBJ2-3, with TRBD1 as a possible D gene (6 bases). The V gene lost 2 bases and the J gene lost 0 bases, with 24 bases spanning the gap. Germline CDR1 reads MDHEN; CDR2 reads SYDVKM. This CDR3 contains 20 residues. DNA of the CDR3: TGTGCCAGCAGTTTAAGGCCTCGGACAGCGGTTGCCTTTAGCACAGATACGCAGTATTTT. It specifies CASSLRPRTAVAFSTDTQYF.

The rearrangement links TRBV5-8 to TRBJ1-1; no firm D call. CDR3 length equals 14 residues. V shed 0 bases and J shed 6 bases, with 12 bases lying between them. Germline V lookup: CDR1 SGHTS, CDR2 YDEGEE. Here the CDR3 DNA reads TGTGCCAGCAGCTTGGGCGGAGTGGGTGCTGAAGCTTTCTTT. This encodes CASSLGGVGAEAFF.

The CDR3, as DNA: TGTGCCAGCAGCTTGTCCCACTCCTACGAGCAGTACTTC. This encodes CASSLSHSYEQYF. This rearrangement joins TRBV11-2 to TRBJ2-7, with D hard to call. The germline gives CDR1 SGHAT, CDR2 FQNNGV. Trimming stripped 3 bases from V and 0 bases from J, with 6 bases between. The CDR3 length is 13 residues.

The chain has TRBV6-4 and TRBJ2-1, with D possibly matching TRBD1 (5 bases). The CDR3 runs to 14 residues. Germline CDR1 is MRHNA and CDR2 is SNTAGT. V dropped 4 bases and J dropped 6 bases, with 13 bases sitting between them. Written as DNA, the CDR3 is TGTGCCAGCAGTGCAGGGCTTAGTTCCAATGAGCAGTTCTTC. Protein sequence: CASSAGLSSNEQFF.

This rearrangement joins TRBV27 to TRBJ2-5, with D possibly being TRBD1 or TRBD2 (6 bases each). V shed 8 bases and J shed 5 bases, with 15 bases lying between them. The CDR3 extends over 13 amino acids. Germline V gene data show CDR1 as MNHEY and CDR2 as SMNVEV (reference sequence). The CDR3 nucleotides are TGTGCCAGCTCTTGGGGGGCTCGGGAGACCCAGTACTTC. It yields the protein CASSWGARETQYF.

The chain links TRBV29-1 to TRBJ1-2, with 7 bases aligning to TRBD1. Germline V gene sequence: CDR1 SQVTM, CDR2 ANQGSEA. The CDR3 runs 14 residues. V lost 3 bases to trimming and J lost 3 bases; unmatched junction nucleotides: 7. The DNA for the CDR3 is TGCAGCGTTGACCGGGACAGTGGATACTATGGCTACACCTTC. It specifies CSVDRDSGYYGYTF.

A few counts support this clone. The chain has TRBV28 and TRBJ1-1; D not resolved. CDR3 length: 14 residues. Germline V gene sequence: CDR1 MDHEN, CDR2 SYDVKM. Deletions cut 3 bases from V and 0 bases from J, with 8 bases between. CDR3 nucleotide sequence: TGTGCCAGCAGTTTGTCACACCTGAACACTGAAGCTTTCTTT. Residues: CASSLSHLNTEAFF.

Points on this clone: At the DNA level, this CDR3 is encoded by other sequences in the same sample as well. V usage is TRBV9 and J usage is TRBJ1-1; D not certain. Deletions cut 4 bases from V and 4 bases from J, with 8 bases between. The CDR3 spans 12 residues. The germline V gene encodes CDR1 SGDLS and CDR2 YYNGEE. This CDR3 reads CASSPPGTEAFF. For the CDR3, the DNA is TGTGCCAGCAGCCCCCCCGGCACTGAAGCTTTCTTT.

This chain connects TRBV6-5 to TRBJ2-1, with D perhaps matching TRBD1 or TRBD2 (5 bases each). The V gene's germline CDR1 is MNHEY and CDR2 SVGAGI. This CDR3 contains 14 residues. Trimming pared 4 bases from V and 7 bases from J, leaving 14 bases between. This CDR3 is CASSLGVSRNEQFF. The CDR3 coding sequence is TGTGCCAGCAGTTTGGGGGTGTCTCGGAATGAGCAGTTCTTC.

Only a few counts were recorded for this clone. The rearrangement uses TRBV5-1 and TRBJ1-2, with D possibly matching TRBD1 (5 bases). The CDR3 loop spans 13 amino acids. V was pared by 2 bases and J by 2 bases, with 7 bases between. CDR1 and CDR2 from the germline V gene are SGHRS and YFSETQ. DNA for the CDR3: TGCGCCAGCAGCTTCTGGGGGAACTATGGCTACACCTTC. Encoded protein: CASSFWGNYGYTF.

The CDR3 sequence: CASSLGLAGGETGELFF. DNA of the CDR3: TGTGCCAGCAGCTTGGGTCTAGCGGGAGGGGAGACCGGGGAGCTGTTTTTT. V is TRBV5-5 and J is TRBJ2-2; the match to TRBD2 covers 12 bases. Per germline, CDR1 SGHKS and CDR2 YYEKEE (reference sequence). The CDR3 has 17 residues. Trimming took 0 bases from V and 5 from J; bases not matched to a gene: 5.

The V call is TRBV27, the J call TRBJ1-1; D is unresolved. V lost 3 bases and J 1 base, leaving 9 bases between the germline ends. Looked up from germline, CDR1 is MNHEY and CDR2 is SMNVEV (reference sequence). The CDR3 contains 14 residues. The CDR3 region is CASSFVSPNTEAFF. In nucleotides, the CDR3 is TGTGCCAGCAGTTTCGTTTCTCCGAACACTGAAGCTTTCTTT.

The chain employs TRBV7-8 and TRBJ2-7; 8 bases agree with TRBD2. The trim removed 6 bases at V and 3 bases at J, leaving 7 bases unmatched. From germline, CDR1 is SGHVS and CDR2 FQNEAQ. There are 14 residues in the CDR3. The CDR3 region has the DNA TGTGCCAGCAGTCCGGGGACTAGTTTCTACGAGCAGTACTTC. This sequence encodes CASSPGTSFYEQYF. The full variable domain, in which reference TRBV7-8 and TRBJ2-7 provide the parts outside the CDR3, is GAGVSQSPRYKVAKRGQDVALRCDPISGHVSLFWYQQALGQGPEFLTYFQNEAQLDKSGLPSDRFFAERPEGSVSTLKIQRTQQEDSAVYLCASSPGTSFYEQYFGPGTRLTVT.

The chain links TRBV9 to TRBJ2-1; TRBD2 matches at 9 bases. The germline V gene has CDR1 SGDLS and CDR2 YYNGEE. The CDR3 loop spans 16 amino acids. V shed 3 bases, J shed 6 bases, and the junction held 10 bases outside the gene matches. CDR3 sequence (DNA): TGTGCCAGCAGCGCCCGTGGCGGGAGGGCCTCCAATGAGCAGTTCTTC. As protein: CASSARGGRASNEQFF.

With regard to this clone: Other nucleotide sequences in the sample specify the same CDR3. V gene TRBV9 combines with J gene TRBJ1-4; D not resolved. CDR1 is SGDLS, CDR2 YYNGEE, per germline. Trimming left V 0 bases short and J 8 bases short, with 11 bases between. The CDR3 is made up of 14 amino acids. The CDR3 sequence is CASSVGGGTEKLFF. CDR3 nucleotide sequence: TGTGCCAGCAGCGTAGGAGGTGGAACCGAAAAACTGTTTTTT.

In its sample, this clone was seen a few times. The V gene is TRBV7-9, the J gene TRBJ2-4; 8 positions match TRBD1. Germline V CDR1 and CDR2: SEHNR, FQNEAQ (reference sequence). This CDR3 has 14 residues. V was clipped by 3 bases and J by 8 bases; unmatched bases: 6. Here the CDR3 DNA reads TGTGCCAGCAGCTTCCAGGACAGGGTCGACATTCAGTACTTC. This gives the protein CASSFQDRVDIQYF.

The V and J genes are TRBV28 and TRBJ2-7; TRBD1 might be the D (5 bases). The V end was cut by 5 bases, the J end by 0 bases, with 11 bases between. Germline-derived CDR1 and CDR2 are MDHEN and SYDVKM. The CDR3 runs to 14 residues. CDR3 sequence (DNA): TGTGCCAGCAGTCCTACAGGTACCTCCTACGAGCAGTACTTC. It is translated as CASSPTGTSYEQYF.

The chain links TRBV27 to TRBJ2-7; D uncertain. CDR1 is MNHEY, CDR2 SMNVEV, per germline (reference sequence). Trimming stripped 3 bases from V and 2 bases from J, with 11 bases between. CDR3 size: 14 residues. The CDR3 sequence is CASSFQGEAYEQYF. DNA for the CDR3: TGTGCCAGCAGTTTTCAAGGAGAGGCCTACGAGCAGTACTTC.